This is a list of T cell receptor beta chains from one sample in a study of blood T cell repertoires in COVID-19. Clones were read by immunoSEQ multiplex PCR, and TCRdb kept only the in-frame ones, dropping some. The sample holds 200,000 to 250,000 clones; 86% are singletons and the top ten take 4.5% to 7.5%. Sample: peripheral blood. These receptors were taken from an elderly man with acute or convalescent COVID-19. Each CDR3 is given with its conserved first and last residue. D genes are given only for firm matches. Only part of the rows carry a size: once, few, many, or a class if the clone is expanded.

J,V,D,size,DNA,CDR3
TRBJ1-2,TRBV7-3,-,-,TGTGCCAGCAGCTTAAGTTCCCAGAACTATGGCTACACCTTC,CASSLSSQNYGYTF
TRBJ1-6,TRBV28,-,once,TGTGCCAGCAGCCAACCGGGACTCCTCTTTTCACCCCTCCACTTT,CASSQPGLLFSPLHF
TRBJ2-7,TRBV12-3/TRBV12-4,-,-,TGTGCCAGCAGTCCGGACACGACCTACGAGCAGTACTTC,CASSPDTTYEQYF
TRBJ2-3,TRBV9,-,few,TGTGCCAGCAGCGTTCCTTCCGTAGGCACAGATACGCAGTATTTT,CASSVPSVGTDTQYF
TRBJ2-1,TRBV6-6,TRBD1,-,TGTGCCAGCAGTTACCTTGACAGGGGTCAAAATGAGCAGTTCTTC,CASSYLDRGQNEQFF
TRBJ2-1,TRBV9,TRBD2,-,TGTGCCAGCAATCCGGGAGGATACAATGAGCAGTTCTTC,CASNPGGYNEQFF
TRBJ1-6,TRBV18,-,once,TGTGCCAGCTCACCTAGACAGCTTAATTCACCCCTCCACTTT,CASSPRQLNSPLHF
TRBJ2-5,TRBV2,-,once,TGTGCCAGCAGTGGGCAGGGGATCGGTGCGGAGACCCAGTACTTC,CASSGQGIGAETQYF
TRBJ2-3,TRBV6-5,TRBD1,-,TGTGCCAGCAGTTACTCGGGACAGAGAGATACGCAGTATTTT,CASSYSGQRDTQYF
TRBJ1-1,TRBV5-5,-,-,TGTGCCAGCAGCTTGGAGAGTCCGGGTGAAGCTTTCTTT,CASSLESPGEAFF
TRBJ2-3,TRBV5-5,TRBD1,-,TGTGCCAGCAGCTTGGTGGGACAGGGGACAGATACGCAGTATTTT,CASSLVGQGTDTQYF
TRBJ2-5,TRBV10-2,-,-,TGCGCCAGCAGTGACCTCGGAGAGACCCAGTACTTC,CASSDLGETQYF
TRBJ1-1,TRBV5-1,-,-,TGCGCCAGCAGCCCGAGGCCCGGGAACACTGAAGCTTTCTTT,CASSPRPGNTEAFF
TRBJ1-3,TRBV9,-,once,TGTGCCAGCAGCGAAAAGGGGGGGAATGGAAACACCATATATTTT,CASSEKGGNGNTIYF
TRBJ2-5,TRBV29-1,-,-,TGCAGCGTACACAGGTCCCAAGAGACCCAGTACTTC,CSVHRSQETQYF